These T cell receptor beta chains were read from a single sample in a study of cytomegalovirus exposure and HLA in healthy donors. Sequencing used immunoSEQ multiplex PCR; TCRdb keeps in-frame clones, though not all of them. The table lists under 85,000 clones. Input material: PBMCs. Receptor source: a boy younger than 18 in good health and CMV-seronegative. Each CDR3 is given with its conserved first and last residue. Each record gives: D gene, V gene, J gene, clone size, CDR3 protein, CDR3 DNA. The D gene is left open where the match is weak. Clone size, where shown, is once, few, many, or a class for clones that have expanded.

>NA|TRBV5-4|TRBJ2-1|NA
CASSLDTGSRLNEQFF
TGTGCCAGCAGCTTGGATACGGGGTCACGGTTAAATGAGCAGTTCTTC
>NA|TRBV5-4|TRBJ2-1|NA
CASSQTNEQFF
TGTGCCAGCAGCCAGACAAATGAGCAGTTCTTC
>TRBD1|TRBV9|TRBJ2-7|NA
CASSVGDRGATYEQYF
TGTGCCAGCAGCGTAGGTGACAGGGGTGCGACCTACGAGCAGTACTTC
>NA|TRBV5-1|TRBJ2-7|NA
CASSARGTSYEQYF
TGCGCCAGCAGCGCCCGGGGAACCTCCTACGAGCAGTACTTC
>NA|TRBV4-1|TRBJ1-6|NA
CASSHPGLTNSPLHF
TGCGCCAGCAGCCATCCGGGACTGACCAATTCACCCCTCCACTTT
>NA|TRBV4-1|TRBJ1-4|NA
CASSREASSGEKLFF
TGCGCCAGCAGCCGGGAGGCGTCATCGGGGGAAAAACTGTTTTTT
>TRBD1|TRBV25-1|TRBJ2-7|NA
CASSEFGTAYEQYF
TGTGCCAGCAGTGAATTTGGGACAGCCTACGAGCAGTACTTC
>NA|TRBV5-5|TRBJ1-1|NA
CASSLASTRNTEAFF
TGTGCCAGCAGCTTGGCCTCCACCAGGAACACTGAAGCTTTCTTT
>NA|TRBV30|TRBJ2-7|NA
CAWSEQSYEQYF
TGTGCCTGGAGTGAACAGTCCTACGAGCAGTACTTC
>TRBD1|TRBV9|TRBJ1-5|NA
CASSVAMRVRGDNQPQHF
TGTGCCAGCAGCGTAGCTATGAGGGTCAGGGGGGACAATCAGCCCCAGCATTTT
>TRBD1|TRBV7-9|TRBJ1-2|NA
CASSLDFGTEYGYTF
TGTGCCAGCAGCTTAGATTTCGGGACAGAATATGGCTACACCTTC
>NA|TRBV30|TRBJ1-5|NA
CAWSVQHGSQPQHF
TGTGCCTGGAGTGTACAACATGGGAGTCAGCCCCAGCATTTT
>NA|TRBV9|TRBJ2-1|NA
CASSVHEGHRRGDEQFF
TGTGCCAGCAGCGTACACGAGGGACACCGAAGAGGGGATGAGCAGTTCTTC
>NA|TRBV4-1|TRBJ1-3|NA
CASSQNPGTGNTIYF
TGCGCCAGCAGCCAAAACCCAGGGACTGGAAACACCATATATTTT
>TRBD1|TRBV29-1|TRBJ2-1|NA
CSASLGTGHYNEQFF
TGCAGCGCCTCGCTCGGGACAGGTCACTACAATGAGCAGTTCTTC
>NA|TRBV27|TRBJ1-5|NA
CASSLWQGNQPQHF
TGTGCCAGCAGTTTATGGCAGGGGAATCAGCCCCAGCATTTT
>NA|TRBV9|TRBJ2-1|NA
CASSVIGDGEQFF
TGTGCCAGCAGCGTAATTGGAGATGGTGAGCAGTTCTTC
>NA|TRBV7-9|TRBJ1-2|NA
CANREIGEHGYTF
TGTGCCAACAGGGAGATCGGGGAGCATGGCTACACCTTC
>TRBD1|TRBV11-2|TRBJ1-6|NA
CASSLVHQGAPYNSPLHF
TGTGCCAGCAGCTTAGTTCATCAGGGGGCCCCCTATAATTCACCCCTCCACTTT
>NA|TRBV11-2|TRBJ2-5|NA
CASSPGFSGETQYF
TGTGCCAGCAGCCCGGGCTTTTCGGGGGAGACCCAGTACTTC
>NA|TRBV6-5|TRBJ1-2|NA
CASRQQLDYGYTF
TGTGCCAGCAGACAGCAGCTGGACTATGGCTACACCTTC
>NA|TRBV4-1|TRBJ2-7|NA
CASSQVTAGIIAYEQYF
TGCGCCAGCAGCCAAGTTACGGCCGGGATCATCGCCTACGAGCAGTACTTC
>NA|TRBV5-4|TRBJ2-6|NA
CASSFPTLRDILQGANVLTF
TGTGCCAGCAGCTTCCCCACCTTACGGGACATCTTACAAGGGGCCAACGTCCTGACTTTC
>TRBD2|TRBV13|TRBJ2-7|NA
CASSSGLGNVYEQYF
TGTGCCAGCAGCTCGGGACTAGGGAATGTTTACGAGCAGTACTTC
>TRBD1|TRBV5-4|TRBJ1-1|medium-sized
CASSFPATGITEAFF
TGTGCCAGCAGCTTCCCCGCGACAGGGATCACTGAAGCTTTCTTT
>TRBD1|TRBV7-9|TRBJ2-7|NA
CASSLSGQGAYEQYF
TGTGCCAGCAGCTTATCGGGACAGGGGGCCTACGAGCAGTACTTC
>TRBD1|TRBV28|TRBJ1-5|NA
CSTGVGNQPQHF
TGTTCCACAGGGGTCGGCAATCAGCCCCAGCATTTT
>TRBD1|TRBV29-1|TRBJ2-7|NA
CSTTGTGYEQYF
TGCAGCACCACCGGGACAGGTTACGAGCAGTACTTC
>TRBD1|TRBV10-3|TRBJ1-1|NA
CAISDGTEMNTEAFF
TGTGCCATCAGTGACGGGACAGAAATGAACACTGAAGCTTTCTTT
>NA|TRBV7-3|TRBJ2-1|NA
CASSLTPGEEHEQFF
TGTGCCAGCAGCTTAACTCCGGGAGAGGAACATGAGCAGTTCTTC
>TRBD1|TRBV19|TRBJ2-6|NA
CASSVWDRSISGANVLTF
TGTGCCAGTAGTGTATGGGACAGAAGCATCTCTGGGGCCAACGTCCTGACTTTC
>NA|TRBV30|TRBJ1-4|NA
CAWRRDYGRNEKLFF
TGTGCCTGGAGGAGGGATTACGGCCGTAATGAAAAACTGTTTTTT
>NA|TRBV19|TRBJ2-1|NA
CASSMARMQFF
TGTGCCAGTAGTATGGCCAGGATGCAGTTCTTC
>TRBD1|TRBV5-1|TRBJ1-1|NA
CASSLQGEIMNTEAFF
TGCGCCAGCAGCTTGCAGGGGGAAATAATGAACACTGAAGCTTTCTTT
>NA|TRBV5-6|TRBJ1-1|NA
CASSLVVGAPRPHPEAFF
TGTGCCAGCAGCCTGGTGGTGGGGGCTCCAAGACCCCACCCTGAAGCTTTCTTT
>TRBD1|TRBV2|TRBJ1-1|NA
CASSVPGQGMVTEAFF
TGTGCCAGCAGTGTCCCGGGACAGGGGATGGTGACTGAAGCTTTCTTT
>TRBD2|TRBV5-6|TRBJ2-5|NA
CASSYLGLAGGETQYF
TGTGCCAGCAGTTACCTGGGACTAGCGGGAGGGGAGACCCAGTACTTC
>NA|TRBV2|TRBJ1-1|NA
CASSEFSVNTEAFF
TGTGCCAGCAGTGAATTCTCAGTGAACACTGAAGCTTTCTTT
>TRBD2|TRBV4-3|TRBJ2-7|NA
CASSQSYGLAGNYEQYF
TGCGCCAGCAGCCAGTCTTACGGACTAGCGGGAAACTACGAGCAGTACTTC
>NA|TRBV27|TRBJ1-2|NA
CASSLATSFGKSGYTF
TGTGCCAGCAGCCTAGCGACCTCCTTTGGTAAGAGTGGCTACACCTTC
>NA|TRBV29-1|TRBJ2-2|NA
CSVGDPGELFF
TGCAGCGTAGGGGATCCCGGGGAGCTGTTTTTT
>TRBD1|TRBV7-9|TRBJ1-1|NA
CASRRTGNTEAFF
TGTGCCAGCAGAAGGACAGGGAACACTGAAGCTTTCTTT
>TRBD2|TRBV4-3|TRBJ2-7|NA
CASSQLAGGPGYEQYF
TGCGCCAGCAGCCAATTAGCGGGAGGGCCTGGCTACGAGCAGTACTTC
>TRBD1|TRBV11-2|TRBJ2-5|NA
CASSHLTEAGGFETQYF
TGTGCCAGCAGCCACCTGACGGAGGCAGGGGGCTTTGAGACCCAGTACTTC